Described below is a single TCR beta chain sequence and its context. Its target is not known. These data belong to a study of OX40 agonist ivuxolimab in advanced cancers. Study overall: At around 81% male, the cohort had a mean age of 60 years, ranging from about 20 to 80. One patient with hepatocellular carcinoma and two with cutaneous melanoma, three in all, had partial responses. Overall study results and limits: More expanded clones were seen, on average, in CD8+ T cells than in CD4+.

Deletions cut 4 bases from V and 7 bases from J, with 2 bases between. The CDR3 is 10 amino acids. From germline, CDR1 is SGHNT and CDR2 YENEEA. Profiling relied on immunoSEQ multiplex PCR, and the TCRdb table lists in-frame clones only, not all of them. The sample has roughly 25,000 clones; over 80% are singletons. The receptor was isolated from an adult with an advanced solid tumor such as melanoma, head and neck, liver or kidney cancer. Specimen: CD4+ or CD8+ T cells sorted from blood, collected in a trial of the OX40 agonist ivuxolimab. The chain uses TRBV11-3 and TRBJ2-1; no definite D call. CDR3 in amino acids: CASSSNEQFF. The CDR3, as DNA: TGTGCCAGCAGCTCGAATGAGCAGTTCTTC.